The 9 T cell receptor beta chains listed next were all sequenced from one sample in a study of cytomegalovirus exposure and HLA in healthy donors. Clones were read by immunoSEQ multiplex PCR, and TCRdb kept only the in-frame ones, dropping some. The profile shows approximately 300,000 clones, 87% of them singletons. The sample comprised PBMCs. All receptors come from a woman aged 30 to 39 in good health and CMV-seropositive.

V gene TRBV5-1 combines with J gene TRBJ2-3, with 11 positions matching TRBD2. Looked up from germline, CDR1 is SGHRS and CDR2 is YFSETQ. There are 15 residues in the CDR3. V lost 3 bases and J lost 5; bases outside the gene matches: 5. The CDR3 nucleotides are TGCGCCAGCAGCTCCGACGGACTAGCGGGAGATACGCAGTATTTT. It is translated as CASSSDGLAGDTQYF.

J is TRBJ1-2 and V is TRBV2, with a weak D call TRBD1 (5 bases). From germline, CDR1 is SNHLY and CDR2 FYNNEI. The CDR3 sequence is 14 residues long. V was clipped by 6 bases and J by 0 bases, with 11 bases between them. The CDR3 reads CASRGDGSNYGYTF. CDR3 nucleotides: TGTGCCAGCAGGGGGGACGGCTCTAACTATGGCTACACCTTC.

The V gene is TRBV27, the J gene TRBJ2-7; TRBD2 might be the D (5 bases). Trimming shortened V by 6 bases and J by 3 bases, and 9 bases separated the two germline ends. CDR1 and CDR2 (germline): MNHEY, SMNVEV (reference sequence). The CDR3 is made up of 12 amino acids. CDR3 coding DNA: TGTGCCAGCAGCCGGGGTGACTACGAGCAGTACTTC. Translated, it gives CASSRGDYEQYF.

This clone appeared a few times. The chain carries TRBV30 and TRBJ1-4, with D possibly matching TRBD1 (5 bases). Trimming took 5 bases from V and 4 from J, leaving 8 bases between them. Per germline, CDR1 GTSNPN and CDR2 SVGIG (reference sequence). The CDR3 is made up of 12 amino acids. CDR3 bases: TGTGCCTGGGGGGACTTTAATGAAAAACTGTTTTTT. Protein sequence: CAWGDFNEKLFF.

This chain links TRBV29-1 with TRBJ2-6, with D possibly being TRBD1 or TRBD2 (6 bases each). V was pared by 7 bases and J by 4 bases, with 14 bases between. CDR1 is SQVTM, CDR2 ANQGSEA, per germline. The CDR3 has 14 amino acids. Here the CDR3 reads CSAWGAQGANVLTF. The CDR3 DNA is TGCAGCGCCTGGGGGGCGCAAGGGGCCAACGTCCTGACTTTC.

This clone was counted a few times. This chain connects TRBV7-8 to TRBJ1-1; D gene ambiguous. The germline gives CDR1 SGHVS, CDR2 FQNEAQ. The V end was cut by 5 bases, the J end by 1 base, with 14 bases between. CDR3 length equals 15 residues. The CDR3 DNA reads as TGTGCCAGCAGCCCCCTTAGGTGGCAGAACACTGAAGCTTTCTTT. Translating it yields CASSPLRWQNTEAFF.

The genes are TRBV7-3 and TRBJ2-1; 13 nucleotides match TRBD2. The CDR3 length is 15 residues. Germline V CDR1 and CDR2: SGHTA, FQGTGA. Trimming at V came to 2 bases and at J to 9 bases, leaving 4 bases not matched to a gene. CDR3 bases: TGTGCCAGCAGCTTAGGACTAGCGGGAGAGGTTGAGCAGTTCTTC. Translating it yields CASSLGLAGEVEQFF.

V is TRBV29-1 and J is TRBJ2-3, with 11 nucleotides matching TRBD1. CDR1 is SQVTM, CDR2 ANQGSEA, per germline. The trim removed 3 bases at V and 6 bases at J, leaving 5 bases unmatched. The CDR3 extends over 14 amino acids. CDR3 DNA: TGCAGCGTTGACCGGGACAGGGGGTTGGATACGCAGTATTTT. As protein: CSVDRDRGLDTQYF.

This clone was found once. The V call is TRBV15, the J call TRBJ1-4, with 7 bases matching TRBD1. After removal of 7 bases from V and 0 bases from J, the junction contained 8 bases not matched to a gene. The CDR3 totals 16 residues. CDR1 LNHNV and CDR2 YYDKDF come from the germline V gene (reference sequence). CDR3 amino acids: CATMKSGGATNEKLFF. CDR3 coding DNA: TGTGCCACCATGAAGTCAGGGGGGGCAACTAATGAAAAACTGTTTTTT.